This TCR beta chain was captured by sequencing in a study of shared clonotypes between healthy human individuals. Trimming took 5 bases from V and 4 from J; bases not matched to a gene: 17. There are 18 residues in the CDR3. The germline CDR1 and CDR2 sequences are SGHTA and FQGNSA. Findings of the study overall: Naive subsets tended to show greater estimated richness than memory subsets.

In regard to this clone: What it binds is unknown.

Each sorted subset replicate got 200 ng genomic DNA, roughly 30,000 genomes. Produced via immunoSEQ multiplex PCR; TCRdb's table is partial and in-frame only. The sample has 1.4 million to 1.5 million clones; roughly 96% are singletons. The sequencing input was naive CD4+ T cells sorted from blood. The subset here: CD45RA+ positively selected. The source of this sequence is a man aged 30 to 39 in good health. This chain joins TRBV7-2 and TRBJ1-1; 9 bases are shared with TRBD1. As DNA, the CDR3 is TGTGCCAGCAGCCTAACACTCCGGGACAGGGCAGGGGGCACTGAAGCTTTCTTT. Translating it yields CASSLTLRDRAGGTEAFF.